Shown below are 20 T cell receptor beta chains from a single sample sequenced in a study of vaccination and CD4 T cells after COVID-19. Treatment specified: approximately 9-day PBMC culture with coronavirus spike peptide pools or control peptides (ViraFEST assay). Sequencing of cultured CD4+ T cell DNA used the Oncomine TCR Beta short-read assay. In TCRdb, the PCR reads were re-called with MiXCR into one record per CDR3 protein. The table records around 8,100 distinct CDR3 sequences, roughly 70% of them present only once. What these receptors recognize is not known. The sequenced sample was CD4+ T cells from blood, cultured in vitro. These receptor sequences come from a human donor who had recovered from COVID-19.

CDR3 DNA sequence: TGTGCCAGCAGCGGTGGGACAGGATACACCGGGGAGCTGTTTTTT. It translates to CASSGGTGYTGELFF. V gene TRBV7-2 combines with J gene TRBJ2-2; 8 bases line up with TRBD1. The V gene end was trimmed by 5 bases and the J gene end by 3 bases; junction bases not matched to a gene: 5. The CDR3 length is 15 residues. From germline, CDR1 is SGHTA and CDR2 FQGNSA.

The gene calls are TRBV28 and TRBJ1-2; 10 bases align to TRBD1. The CDR3 contains 14 residues. V lost 6 bases to trimming and J lost 5 bases; unmatched junction nucleotides: 6. In germline, CDR1 is MDHEN, CDR2 SYDVKM. This CDR3 is CASRNRDRGYGYTF. Written as DNA, the CDR3 is TGTGCCAGCAGGAACCGGGACAGGGGTTATGGCTACACCTTC.

The J gene is TRBJ2-2, the V gene TRBV20-1, with 8 bases matching TRBD1. With V trimmed by 3 bases and J by 5 bases, 8 bases remained unmatched. Germline V CDR1 and CDR2: DFQATT, SNEGSKA (reference sequence). There are 15 residues in the CDR3. CDR3 region: CSASGQGARTGELFF. As DNA, the CDR3 is TGCAGTGCTAGCGGGCAGGGGGCGCGGACCGGGGAGCTGTTTTTT.

The chain employs TRBV7-2 and TRBJ2-6; no firm D call. The CDR3 runs 15 residues. CDR1 is SGHTA and CDR2 is FQGNSA in the germline V gene. V lost 7 bases to trimming and J lost 4 bases, with 14 bases between them. CDR3 amino acids: CASTFTASGANVLTF. CDR3 bases: TGTGCCAGCACCTTCACGGCTTCCGGGGCCAACGTCCTGACTTTC. The complete variable domain, with remaining parts taken from reference TRBV7-2 and TRBJ2-6, reads GAGVSQSPSNKVTEKGKDVELRCDPISGHTALYWYRQSLGQGLEFLIYFQGNSAPDKSGLPSDRFSAERTGGSVSTLTIQRTQQEDSAVYLCASTFTASGANVLTFGAGSRLTVL.

V gene TRBV28 combines with J gene TRBJ2-7; no clear D gene. Trimming shortened V by 6 bases and J by 5 bases, and 17 bases separated the two germline ends. The CDR3 length is 14 residues. Germline lookup yields CDR1 MDHEN and CDR2 SYDVKM. The DNA of the CDR3 is TGTGCCAGCAGCCTCGGTAGACCAGCGAACGAGCAGTACTTC. This sequence encodes CASSLGRPANEQYF.

This clonotype was seen just once. V is TRBV19 and J is TRBJ2-3, with 9 bases matching TRBD2. The germline gives CDR1 LNHDA, CDR2 SQIVND (reference sequence). Germline trimming cut 4 bases from V and 7 bases from J; bases unmatched to any gene: 3. The CDR3 runs to 13 residues. The CDR3 loop reads CASSNAGGHTQYF. CDR3 sequence (DNA): TGTGCCAGTAGTAACGCGGGAGGGCATACGCAGTATTTT. The variable domain in full, with the rest retrieved from reference TRBV19 and TRBJ2-3, is DGGITQSPKYLFRKEGQNVTLSCEQNLNHDAMYWYRQDPGQGLRLIYYSQIVNDFQKGDIAEGYSVSREKKESFPLTVTSAQKNPTAFYLCASSNAGGHTQYFGPGTRLTVL.

The chain carries TRBV10-1 and TRBJ1-1, with D possibly being TRBD1 (6 bases). V lost 10 bases to trimming and J lost 5 bases, with 11 bases between them. The CDR3 spans 11 residues. The germline V gene encodes CDR1 WNHNN and CDR2 SYGVQD (reference sequence). The CDR3 DNA reads as TGCGCCAAACGAGACAGGACTGAAGCTTTCTTT. Protein sequence: CAKRDRTEAFF.

This clonotype is labeled as medium-sized. The rearrangement uses TRBV20-1 and TRBJ1-1; TRBD1 aligns across 11 bases. The CDR3 consists of 16 residues. Germline trimming cut 1 base from V and 5 bases from J; bases unmatched to any gene: 9. Germline V gives CDR1 DFQATT, CDR2 SNEGSKA (reference sequence). The CDR3 protein is CSARVVGQGVYTEAFF. DNA for the CDR3: TGCAGTGCTAGAGTGGTGGGACAGGGGGTATATACTGAAGCTTTCTTT.

The gene calls are TRBV7-9 and TRBJ2-3; D ambiguous. With 4 bases removed from V and 0 bases from J, the gap between germline ends came to 17 bases. CDR1 is SEHNR and CDR2 is FQNEAQ in the germline V gene (reference sequence). The CDR3 has 17 residues. CDR3 region: CASSSRRLASSTDTQYF. The DNA of the CDR3 is TGTGCCAGCAGCTCCCGGCGCTTGGCGTCTAGCACAGATACGCAGTATTTT.

This rearrangement joins TRBV5-1 to TRBJ1-1; D is ambiguous. The CDR3 runs to 13 residues. Trimming stripped 6 bases from V and 0 bases from J, with 9 bases between. Looked up from germline, CDR1 is SGHRS and CDR2 is YFSETQ. The CDR3 is CASTVAMNTEAFF. The DNA for the CDR3 is TGCGCCAGCACCGTGGCGATGAACACTGAAGCTTTCTTT.

V is TRBV6-5 and J is TRBJ1-5; 7 bases line up with TRBD1. The V and J ends lost 3 bases and 9 bases, in that order; junction bases with no gene match: 11. The CDR3 extends over 15 amino acids. The V gene's germline CDR1 is MNHEY and CDR2 SVGAGI. The CDR3 DNA is TGTGCCAGCAGTTATACCGGGACAGATCCCTCGCCCCAGCATTTT. Translating it yields CASSYTGTDPSPQHF.

In this sample, this clonotype turned up a few times. The chain recombines TRBV14 with TRBJ2-7; D call uncertain. Germline CDR1 SGHDN, CDR2 FVKESK. The CDR3 length is 15 residues. V was shortened by 1 base and J by 1 base, with 11 bases between the two germline ends. The CDR3 reads CASSQVHGPSYEQYF. CDR3 DNA sequence: TGTGCCAGCAGCCAAGTTCATGGGCCATCCTACGAGCAGTACTTC.

A word on this clonotype: The CDR3 does not close with the conserved phenylalanine or tryptophan, likely indicating a read error. The V gene is TRBV20-1, the J gene TRBJ2-7; 14 nucleotides line up with TRBD2. The CDR3 has 17 residues. Germline assignment: CDR1 DFQATT and CDR2 SNEGSKA (reference sequence). V lost 4 bases and J lost 2; bases outside the gene matches: 10. The CDR3 is CSATTGTSGRGAYEQYL. The CDR3 DNA follows: TGCAGTGCTACGACCGGGACTAGCGGGAGAGGGGCCTACGAGCAGTACCTC.

A note on this clonotype: One junction end disagrees with the germline gene, perhaps due to a read error. This sequence joins TRBV7-9 and TRBJ1-1; no clear D gene. The CDR3 spans 14 residues. CDR1 and CDR2 (germline): SEHNR, FQNEAQ (reference sequence). The CDR3: CASSLTGSNTEALF. CDR3 nucleotide sequence: TGTGCCAGCAGCTTAACGGGGAGCAACACTGAAGCTCTCTTT.

This clonotype appeared a few times. This sequence joins TRBV12-3 or TRBV12-4 and TRBJ1-5; D ambiguous. V lost 4 bases and J lost 5, with 6 bases in between. This CDR3 comprises 12 residues. The CDR3: CASSSFYQPQHF. The CDR3 region has the DNA TGTGCCAGCAGTTCATTTTATCAGCCCCAGCATTTT.

The J gene is TRBJ2-7, the V gene TRBV6-1, with TRBD2 matching over 8 bases. CDR1 is MNHNS, CDR2 SASEGT, per germline. The J segment lost 6 bases and the V segment lost 6 bases, leaving 10 bases of the junction unmatched. The CDR3 has 14 residues. The CDR3 DNA follows: TGTGCCAGCAGGGTGGGACTAGTCCCCTCCGAGCAGTACTTC. It codes for CASRVGLVPSEQYF.

This clonotype was seen just once. The chain couples TRBV19 to TRBJ1-2; D possibly corresponds to TRBD1 (6 bases). The germline CDR1 and CDR2 sequences are LNHDA and SQIVND (reference sequence). This CDR3 comprises 12 residues. Trimming took 3 bases from V and 6 from J, leaving 8 bases between them. CDR3 sequence (DNA): TGTGCCAGTAGTATTACAGGGCATGGCTACACCTTC. It is translated as CASSITGHGYTF.

A single count supports this clonotype. The rearrangement links TRBV6-1 to TRBJ1-2; 9 nucleotides line up with TRBD1. Germline V CDR1 and CDR2: MNHNS, SASEGT. The CDR3 covers 14 residues. Unmatched junction bases numbered 4, after V lost 6 bases and J lost 2 bases. DNA for the CDR3: TGTGCCAGCAGGGGACAGGGTCAGAACTATGGCTACACCTTC. It codes for CASRGQGQNYGYTF.

This chain connects TRBV24-1 to TRBJ1-2; the D gene is possibly TRBD1 (5 bases). Trimming shortened V by 9 bases and J by 0 bases, and 10 bases separated the two germline ends. Germline assignment: CDR1 KGHDR and CDR2 SFDVKD. This CDR3 comprises 13 residues. DNA of the CDR3: TGTGCCACCGGCGGGGGAGCTAACTATGGCTACACCTTC. The encoded protein is CATGGGANYGYTF.

The V gene is TRBV6-5, the J gene TRBJ2-2; 9 nucleotides match TRBD1. The CDR3 length is 18 residues. Germline V gene sequence: CDR1 MNHEY, CDR2 SVGAGI. V was pared by 0 bases and J by 6 bases, with 11 bases of the junction left unmatched. The CDR3 sequence is CASSYSRIGTGKSGELFF. Written as DNA, the CDR3 is TGTGCCAGCAGTTACTCGAGGATAGGGACAGGGAAATCCGGGGAGCTGTTTTTT.